These T cell receptor beta chains were read from a single sample in a study of human T cells and chemical hapten exposure. TCRdb processed the 5' RACE reads anew with MiXCR; each CDR3 protein has one entry. This sample has under 150,000 distinct CDR3 sequences, with roughly 18% found just once. These receptors came from a human donor in good health. Both conserved end residues are trimmed from each CDR3.

v_call: TRBV2; j_call: TRBJ1-5; cdr3_aa: ASSVGGVKNQPQH
v_call: TRBV20-1; j_call: TRBJ1-4; cdr3_aa: SARDGTKGEKLF
v_call: TRBV28; j_call: TRBJ1-1; cdr3_aa: ASSLSAAEAF
v_call: TRBV2; j_call: TRBJ1-5; cdr3_aa: ASHGLGNQPQH
v_call: TRBV9; j_call: TRBJ2-4; cdr3_aa: ASSVGPTSETIQY
v_call: TRBV6-5; j_call: TRBJ2-3; cdr3_aa: ASSFGSTDTQY
v_call: TRBV6-2/TRBV6-3; j_call: TRBJ1-1; cdr3_aa: ASSYGTANTEAF
v_call: TRBV4-2; j_call: TRBJ2-3; cdr3_aa: ASRRADTQY
v_call: TRBV19; j_call: TRBJ1-5; cdr3_aa: ASSIDDPIGALAQH
v_call: TRBV9; j_call: TRBJ2-1; cdr3_aa: ASSANLRGYNEQF
v_call: TRBV28; j_call: TRBJ1-6; cdr3_aa: ASSLWGQNNSPLH
v_call: TRBV7-2; j_call: TRBJ2-5; cdr3_aa: ASSLAGRSETQY
v_call: TRBV27; j_call: TRBJ2-5; cdr3_aa: ASSRGGLNQETQY
v_call: TRBV7-6; j_call: TRBJ2-7; cdr3_aa: ASSLVAAGVREQY
v_call: TRBV5-1; j_call: TRBJ2-1; cdr3_aa: ASSLASGNGGNEQF
v_call: TRBV20-1; j_call: TRBJ1-1; cdr3_aa: SARASAMNTEAF
v_call: TRBV19; j_call: TRBJ1-2; cdr3_aa: ASTTLPGQGSYGYT
v_call: TRBV6-6; j_call: TRBJ2-3; cdr3_aa: ASSYSQGSKDTQY
v_call: TRBV19; j_call: TRBJ2-1; cdr3_aa: ASRVGGNEQF
v_call: TRBV7-3; j_call: TRBJ1-6; cdr3_aa: ASSLTGAYNSPLH
v_call: TRBV6-4; j_call: TRBJ2-5; cdr3_aa: ASSQTPGLQETQY
v_call: TRBV20-1; j_call: TRBJ2-2; cdr3_aa: SARTPPGELF
v_call: TRBV6-6; j_call: TRBJ2-7; cdr3_aa: ASSPSSEQY
v_call: TRBV4-1; j_call: TRBJ1-1; cdr3_aa: ASSQDGKVTEAF
v_call: TRBV5-1; j_call: TRBJ2-7; cdr3_aa: ASSLIRVGYEQY
v_call: TRBV27; j_call: TRBJ2-7; cdr3_aa: ASSLVPAYEQY
v_call: TRBV4-1; j_call: TRBJ1-1; cdr3_aa: ASSQDLVNTEAF
v_call: TRBV5-1; j_call: TRBJ2-3; cdr3_aa: ASSLGRLAGVSDTQY
v_call: TRBV5-6; j_call: TRBJ1-2; cdr3_aa: ASSLRTGPFGYT
v_call: TRBV6-1; j_call: TRBJ2-3; cdr3_aa: ASSGGNGDTQY
v_call: TRBV29-1; j_call: TRBJ2-6; cdr3_aa: SVLPPPSSGANVLT
v_call: TRBV4-1; j_call: TRBJ2-5; cdr3_aa: ASSQDRGIQETQY
v_call: TRBV9; j_call: TRBJ2-3; cdr3_aa: ASSVWLAGGPDTQY
v_call: TRBV6-6; j_call: TRBJ2-3; cdr3_aa: ASSLRAGGPIDTQY
v_call: TRBV27; j_call: TRBJ2-3; cdr3_aa: ASSSLLTDTQY
v_call: TRBV7-2; j_call: TRBJ1-2; cdr3_aa: ASSLAGREKGYT
v_call: TRBV24-1; j_call: TRBJ2-1; cdr3_aa: ATSETPGQGSNYNEQF
v_call: TRBV28; j_call: TRBJ1-1; cdr3_aa: ASSGGTEAF
v_call: TRBV27; j_call: TRBJ1-4; cdr3_aa: ASREGALANEKLF
v_call: TRBV28; j_call: TRBJ1-2; cdr3_aa: ASSINYGYT
v_call: TRBV7-9; j_call: TRBJ1-1; cdr3_aa: ASSLWALTTEAF
v_call: TRBV29-1; j_call: TRBJ2-5; cdr3_aa: SACRGAEETQY
v_call: TRBV20-1; j_call: TRBJ2-3; cdr3_aa: NYVLITDTQY
v_call: TRBV6-4; j_call: TRBJ2-3; cdr3_aa: ASSDSAGRLDTQY
v_call: TRBV4-1; j_call: TRBJ2-3; cdr3_aa: ASSQVPGTTDTQY
v_call: TRBV28; j_call: TRBJ2-3; cdr3_aa: ASILGGADTQY
v_call: TRBV28; j_call: TRBJ1-1; cdr3_aa: ASRSQGRKAF
v_call: TRBV12-3/TRBV12-4; j_call: TRBJ1-5; cdr3_aa: ASSLVGNSNQPQH
v_call: TRBV28; j_call: TRBJ2-1; cdr3_aa: ASSPLAPKANEQF
v_call: TRBV5-6; j_call: TRBJ2-6; cdr3_aa: ASSFGGPLSGANVLT